These 12 T cell receptor beta chains came from one sample sequenced in a study of T-cell reconstitution after alpha-beta-depleted transplantation in children. The authors prepared the TCRbeta library with unique molecular identifiers. TCRdb passed the PCR reads through MiXCR, listing each CDR3 protein once. This sample carries fewer than 250,000 distinct CDR3 sequences, 8.2% of them seen once, and the ten largest clones take roughly 6%. Material: PBMCs, mostly from graft donor cells, obtained 180 days after TCRalphabeta/CD19-depleted stem cell transplant. The receptors derive from a male patient aged 10 to 17 who had a stem cell transplant for acute lymphoblastic leukemia, so the T cells may come from the graft donor.

This clonotype was counted at least ten times. The genes are TRBV6-5 and TRBJ1-6; possible D gene TRBD1, 5 bases. Looked up from germline, CDR1 is MNHEY and CDR2 is SVGAGI. This CDR3 has 12 amino acids. V gave up 6 bases and J gave up 13 bases, with 13 bases separating them. Here the CDR3 reads CASRKGPVPLHF. The CDR3 bases are TGTGCCAGCAGGAAGGGACCGGTGCCCCTCCACTTT.

This clonotype has ten or more counts. The rearrangement joins TRBV12-3 or TRBV12-4 to TRBJ2-1; D possibly corresponds to TRBD2 (5 bases). This CDR3 is built from 16 residues. The V end lost 5 bases, the J end lost 2 bases, and 16 bases lay between the germline ends. The CDR3 here is CASSPRDFGAYNEQFF. In nucleotides, the CDR3 is TGTGCCAGCAGTCCCCGAGACTTCGGGGCCTACAATGAGCAGTTCTTC.

This clonotype has ten or more counts. The CDR3 DNA follows: TGTGCCACCAGCAGAGATCGGACTAGCGGCACCTACGAGCAGTACTTC. It codes for CATSRDRTSGTYEQYF. This chain links TRBV15 with TRBJ2-7; 10 positions match TRBD2. CDR1 and CDR2 (germline): LNHNV, YYDKDF (reference sequence). Trimming removed 0 bases from V and 2 bases from J; junction bases left unmatched: 4. CDR3 length equals 16 residues.

CDR3 amino acids: CASSLAGGLIDTQYF. DNA for the CDR3: TGTGCCAGCAGCTTAGCGGGAGGGTTAATCGATACGCAGTATTTT. The chain carries TRBV7-3 and TRBJ2-3, with TRBD2 matching over 9 bases. The CDR3 has 15 amino acids. V shed 2 bases and J 6 bases; nucleotides not matched to a gene: 6. Germline V gene data show CDR1 as SGHTA and CDR2 as FQGTGA. Combining the CDR3 with reference TRBV7-3 and TRBJ2-3 gives the whole variable domain GAGVSQTPSNKVTEKGKYVELRCDPISGHTALYWYRQSLGQGPEFLIYFQGTGAADDSGLPNDRFFAVRPEGSVSTLKIQRTERGDSAVYLCASSLAGGLIDTQYFGPGTRLTVL.

In this sample, this clonotype turned up many times. The chain combines TRBV4-3 with TRBJ2-5, with 9 bases fitting TRBD2. In germline, CDR1 is LGHNA, CDR2 YSLEER. V lost 0 bases, J lost 5 bases, and 13 bases stayed unmatched. This CDR3 is 18 amino acids long. Here the CDR3 reads CASSQDPTGAGGLETQYF. Written as DNA, the CDR3 is TGCGCCAGCAGCCAAGACCCAACTGGAGCGGGGGGTTTGGAGACCCAGTACTTC.

At least ten counts were recorded for this clonotype. The chain couples TRBV9 to TRBJ1-1; D may be TRBD1 (6 bases). The CDR3 spans 16 residues. The V gene lost 1 base and the J gene lost 2 bases, with 15 bases spanning the gap. Germline lookup yields CDR1 SGDLS and CDR2 YYNGEE. CDR3 sequence (DNA): TGTGCCAGCAGCGTATTCGATACAGGGTTCAACACTGAAGCTTTCTTT. The encoded protein is CASSVFDTGFNTEAFF.

This clonotype was seen repeatedly, ten times or more. The genes are TRBV7-8 and TRBJ2-5; TRBD2 aligns across 11 bases. Germline assignment: CDR1 SGHVS and CDR2 FQNEAQ. Losses at the gene ends were 5 bases for V and 0 bases for J; bases not matched to a gene: 11. The CDR3 has 18 amino acids. The CDR3 loop reads CASSIRVRLAGYQETQYF. CDR3 nucleotide sequence: TGTGCCAGCAGCATTAGGGTGAGACTAGCGGGGTACCAAGAGACCCAGTACTTC. Variable domain in full (rest from reference TRBV7-8 and TRBJ2-5): GAGVSQSPRYKVAKRGQDVALRCDPISGHVSLFWYQQALGQGPEFLTYFQNEAQLDKSGLPSDRFFAERPEGSVSTLKIQRTQQEDSAVYLCASSIRVRLAGYQETQYFGPGTRLLVL.

Regarding this clonotype: A much larger clonotype is one base distant, so this may be a read error. The rearrangement uses TRBV5-1 and TRBJ2-7; no definite D call. CDR1 SGHRS and CDR2 YFSETQ come from the germline V gene. CDR3 size: 12 residues. The CDR3 protein is CAGSLIGHEQYF. CDR3 in DNA: TGCGCCGGCAGCTTGATCGGGCACGAGCAGTACTTC.

This clonotype was seen at least ten times. The CDR3 DNA reads as TGCAGTGCTAGAGATATGGGGGGCCCTGAAGCTTTCTTT. It codes for CSARDMGGPEAFF. The rearrangement joins TRBV20-1 to TRBJ1-1; a possible D gene is TRBD1 (6 bases). The CDR3 is 13 residues long. Germline V CDR1 and CDR2: DFQATT, SNEGSKA (reference sequence). V was shortened by 0 bases and J by 6 bases, with 11 bases between the two germline ends.

This clonotype was counted ten times or more. The chain recombines TRBV5-1 with TRBJ1-2; D call uncertain. Germline lookup yields CDR1 SGHRS and CDR2 YFSETQ. Trimming took 6 bases from V and 2 from J, leaving 11 bases between them. CDR3 length equals 13 residues. The chain's CDR3 is CASKLNPNYGYTF. CDR3 nucleotide sequence: TGCGCCAGCAAGCTAAACCCCAACTATGGCTACACCTTC.

The chain combines TRBV3-1 with TRBJ2-2; 11 bases match TRBD2. The V gene end was trimmed by 1 base and the J gene end by 9 bases; junction bases not matched to a gene: 7. The CDR3 spans 16 residues. CDR1 and CDR2 (germline): LGHDT, YNNKEL (reference sequence). In DNA form, the CDR3 reads TGTGCCAGCAGCCAAGGGCTAGCGGGGGGCGCCCGGGAGCTGTTTTTT. Its protein is CASSQGLAGGARELFF.

This clonotype was observed at least ten times. The rearrangement joins TRBV20-1 to TRBJ1-1; D perhaps matches TRBD1 (5 bases). The CDR3 is 14 residues long. Trimming took off 7 bases at V and 1 base at J, with 16 bases between the two ends. Germline CDR1 reads DFQATT; CDR2 reads SNEGSKA (reference sequence). In DNA, the CDR3 is TGCAGTGATAAGGGTAGGGGAGGGAACACTGAAGCTTTCTTT. Residues: CSDKGRGGNTEAFF.